This passage covers 17 T cell receptor beta chains from one sample sequenced in a study of beta chain features in type 1 diabetes. General observations from the study: A moderate, significant TCRB CDR3 shortening appeared in type 1 diabetes across four CD4+ subsets.

The investigators reverse transcribed all of the isolated RNA, so they sequenced expressed TCRB transcripts. TCRdb's table, derived via immunoSEQ multiplex PCR, lists solely in-frame clones and lacks some. Found here are 200,000 to 300,000 clones, approximately 10% of them singletons; the top ten hold around 0.018%. For these TCRs, the target antigens are not known. Sequencing was done on a sample of naive CD4+ T cells from blood. Every receptor here comes from a man between 25 and 39 years old with type 1 diabetes.

The CDR3 region is CASSPSPGGPYNEQFF. The CDR3 DNA is TGCGCCAGCAGCCCGTCCCCGGGGGGGCCCTACAATGAGCAGTTCTTC. The chain is built from TRBV4-1 and TRBJ2-1; 8 nucleotides line up with TRBD2. Per the germline V gene, CDR1 is MGHRA and CDR2 is YSYEKL. J was trimmed by 2 bases and V by 4 bases; bases with no gene match: 7. CDR3 length: 16 residues.

This clone occurred a few times. The chain combines TRBV11-2 with TRBJ2-7; D is ambiguous. The CDR3 is made up of 14 amino acids. Trimming stripped 0 bases from V and 0 bases from J, with 6 bases between. Germline loops: CDR1 SGHAT, CDR2 FQNNGV. The CDR3 region has the DNA TGTGCCAGCAGCTTAGATTCGAGCTCCTACGAGCAGTACTTC. Protein product: CASSLDSSSYEQYF.

Concerning this clone itself: This specimen includes other DNA sequences encoding the same CDR3. The chain joins TRBV2 to TRBJ1-2; D is undetermined. Germline-derived CDR1 and CDR2 are SNHLY and FYNNEI. V lost 3 bases and J lost 5, with 7 bases in between. CDR3 length: 12 amino acids. This chain's CDR3 is CASSEGGYGYTF. CDR3 sequence (DNA): TGTGCCAGCAGTGAGGGCGGGTATGGCTACACCTTC. Using reference TRBV2 and TRBJ1-2 for the parts outside the CDR3, the full variable domain is EPEVTQTPSHQVTQMGQEVILRCVPISNHLYFYWYRQILGQKVEFLVSFYNNEISEKSEIFDDQFSVERPDGSNFTLKIRSTKLEDSAMYFCASSEGGYGYTFGSGTRLTVV.

Only a few counts were recorded for this clone. The gene calls are TRBV7-9 and TRBJ1-1; no reliable D call. The germline V and J ends were trimmed by 2 bases and 0 bases, with 4 bases remaining between them. This CDR3 contains 13 residues. Germline V gives CDR1 SEHNR, CDR2 FQNEAQ (reference sequence). The CDR3 DNA follows: TGTGCCAGCAGCTTAAGCATGAACACTGAAGCTTTCTTT. Protein product: CASSLSMNTEAFF. Complete variable domain (other parts from reference TRBV7-9 and TRBJ1-1): DTGVSQNPRHKITKRGQNVTFRCDPISEHNRLYWYRQTLGQGPEFLTYFQNEAQLEKSRLLSDRFSAERPKGSFSTLEIQRTEQGDSAMYLCASSLSMNTEAFFGQGTRLTVV.

V and J are TRBV7-9 and TRBJ2-7, with D perhaps matching TRBD2 (6 bases). The CDR3 is made up of 17 amino acids. Per germline, CDR1 SEHNR and CDR2 FQNEAQ (reference sequence). V was pared by 4 bases and J by 0 bases, with 19 bases between. CDR3 region: CASSSVMGRMSSYEQYF. The CDR3 DNA reads as TGTGCCAGCAGCTCGGTGATGGGGAGGATGAGCTCCTACGAGCAGTACTTC.

This clone has a handful of counts. The rearrangement joins TRBV27 to TRBJ1-1; no firm D call. The CDR3 has 14 amino acids. With 5 bases removed from V and 4 bases from J, the gap between germline ends came to 14 bases. Germline V gene lookup returns CDR1 MNHEY and CDR2 SMNVEV (reference sequence). Written as DNA, the CDR3 is TGTGCCAGCAGTCCACGAGGGCTGGGCACTGAAGCTTTCTTT. Its protein is CASSPRGLGTEAFF.

This clone showed up just a few times. The chain employs TRBV5-6 and TRBJ2-1; 8 bases align to TRBD1. With V trimmed by 1 base and J by 7 bases, 1 base remained unmatched. The germline CDR1 and CDR2 sequences are SGHDT and YYEEEE. This CDR3 spans 13 amino acids. The CDR3 loop is CASSLTGGNEQFF. The DNA of the CDR3 is TGTGCCAGCAGCTTGACAGGGGGTAATGAGCAGTTCTTC.

A few counts support this clone. CDR3: CASGLPKGTTTQWETQYF. DNA of the CDR3: TGTGCTAGTGGTTTGCCAAAAGGGACTACGACTCAGTGGGAGACCCAGTACTTC. The rearrangement joins TRBV12-5 to TRBJ2-5; TRBD2 aligns across 7 bases. V was clipped by 2 bases and J by 5 bases; unmatched bases: 17. Germline V gene sequence: CDR1 LGHNT, CDR2 FRNRAP. The CDR3 totals 18 residues.

This clone was recorded a few times. V usage is TRBV7-3 and J usage is TRBJ1-2; D ambiguous. Germline V CDR1 and CDR2: SGHTA, FQGTGA. The CDR3 spans 14 residues. V lost 5 bases, J lost 8 bases, and 18 bases lay in between. CDR3 loop: CASSPEGGIQGYTF. The CDR3 nucleotides read TGTGCCAGCAGCCCAGAGGGAGGAATTCAAGGCTACACCTTC.

The chain recombines TRBV5-1 with TRBJ1-6; D is undetermined. Deletions cut 5 bases from V and 7 bases from J, with 13 bases between. The CDR3 runs 14 residues. Germline loops: CDR1 SGHRS, CDR2 YFSETQ. The CDR3 reads CASRPGFGNSPLHF. The CDR3 DNA reads as TGCGCCAGCAGGCCGGGATTCGGAAATTCACCCCTCCACTTT.

This clone appeared a few times. This chain joins TRBV4-2 and TRBJ1-4; weak D call: TRBD1 (6 bases). The CDR3 spans 16 residues. Germline V CDR1 and CDR2: LGHNA, YNFKEQ. Trimming took 7 bases from V and 7 from J, leaving 22 bases between them. The CDR3 here is CASTPSPGGLGEKLFF. CDR3 nucleotide sequence: TGTGCCAGCACCCCAAGTCCGGGGGGCCTTGGTGAAAAACTGTTTTTT.

This clone was observed a handful of times. This chain links TRBV15 with TRBJ2-6; 8 bases fit TRBD1. The J segment lost 4 bases and the V segment lost 0 bases, leaving 5 bases of the junction unmatched. This CDR3 region has 17 residues. The germline V gene has CDR1 LNHNV and CDR2 YYDKDF (reference sequence). CDR3 sequence reads: CATSRDQGASGANVLTF. Written as DNA, the CDR3 is TGTGCCACCAGCAGAGATCAGGGGGCGTCCGGGGCCAACGTCCTGACTTTC. Drawing the rest from reference TRBV15 and TRBJ2-6, the complete variable domain is DAMVIQNPRYQVTQFGKPVTLSCSQTLNHNVMYWYQQKSSQAPKLLFHYYDKDFNNEADTPDNFQSRRPNTSFCFLDIRSPGLGDTAMYLCATSRDQGASGANVLTFGAGSRLTVL.

This clone was counted between two and nine times. This chain uses TRBV11-2 with TRBJ1-5, with 7 bases matching TRBD1. This CDR3 has 16 amino acids. Per the germline V gene, CDR1 is SGHAT and CDR2 is FQNNGV. V was pared by 0 bases and J by 4 bases, with 6 bases of the junction left unmatched. In DNA, the CDR3 is TGTGCCAGCAGCTTAGAGACAGGGAACCTTAATCAGCCCCAGCATTTT. Its translation is CASSLETGNLNQPQHF.

J is TRBJ2-2 and V is TRBV9; 9 positions match TRBD1. The J segment lost 5 bases and the V segment lost 2 bases, leaving 1 base of the junction unmatched. The germline V gene encodes CDR1 SGDLS and CDR2 YYNGEE. CDR3 length: 14 residues. The CDR3 here is CASSVGTGTGELFF. The CDR3 region has the DNA TGTGCCAGCAGCGTCGGGACAGGGACCGGGGAGCTGTTTTTT.

In its sample, this clone was seen a few times. The chain combines TRBV30 with TRBJ2-7, with 14 bases that match TRBD2. V dropped 0 bases and J dropped 0; count of bases not matched to a gene: 10. CDR3 size: 19 residues. Germline V gene lookup returns CDR1 GTSNPN and CDR2 SVGIG (reference sequence). The CDR3 spells CAWSVYLGLAGVPSYEQYF. CDR3 nucleotides: TGTGCCTGGAGTGTGTACTTGGGACTAGCGGGGGTCCCCTCCTACGAGCAGTACTTC.

The rearrangement links TRBV5-1 to TRBJ2-2; TRBD1 might be the D (5 bases). Between the trimmed V and J ends, which lost 3 bases and 6 bases, there was a span of 15 bases. This CDR3 is built from 15 residues. Germline loops: CDR1 SGHRS, CDR2 YFSETQ. CDR3 nucleotide sequence: TGCGCCAGCAGCTCGTGGGGCAGCCAGCCCGGGGAGCTGTTTTTT. Translation gives CASSSWGSQPGELFF.

In this sample, this clone turned up a few times. The chain is built from TRBV25-1 and TRBJ2-5; D is ambiguous. This CDR3 comprises 13 residues. Germline values: CDR1 MGHDK, CDR2 SYGVNS. The V end lost 1 base, the J end lost 4 bases, and 7 bases lay between the germline ends. CDR3 protein: CASSEWPRETQYF. CDR3 nucleotide sequence: TGTGCCAGCAGTGAATGGCCAAGAGAGACCCAGTACTTC. Variable domain in full (rest from reference TRBV25-1 and TRBJ2-5): EADIYQTPRYLVIGTGKKITLECSQTMGHDKMYWYQQDPGMELHLIHYSYGVNSTEKGDLSSESTVSRIRTEHFPLTLESARPSHTSQYLCASSEWPRETQYFGPGTRLLVL.